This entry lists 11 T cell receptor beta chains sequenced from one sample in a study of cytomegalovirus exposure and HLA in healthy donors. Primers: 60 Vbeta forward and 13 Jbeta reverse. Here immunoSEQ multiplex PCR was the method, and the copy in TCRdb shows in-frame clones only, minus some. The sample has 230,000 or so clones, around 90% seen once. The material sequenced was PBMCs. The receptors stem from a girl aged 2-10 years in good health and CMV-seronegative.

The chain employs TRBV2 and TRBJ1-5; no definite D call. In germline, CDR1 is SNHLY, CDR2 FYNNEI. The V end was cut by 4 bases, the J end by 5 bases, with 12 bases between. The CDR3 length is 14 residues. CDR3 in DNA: TGTGCCAGCAGTGCCTCGGGGTTCGATCAGCCCCAGCATTTT. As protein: CASSASGFDQPQHF.

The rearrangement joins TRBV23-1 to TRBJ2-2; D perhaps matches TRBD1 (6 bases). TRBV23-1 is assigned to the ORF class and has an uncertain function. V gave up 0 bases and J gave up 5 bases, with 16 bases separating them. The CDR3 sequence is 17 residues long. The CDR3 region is CASSQSGARRRTGELFF. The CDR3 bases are TGCGCCAGCAGTCAATCGGGGGCCCGCCGTCGAACCGGGGAGCTGTTTTTT.

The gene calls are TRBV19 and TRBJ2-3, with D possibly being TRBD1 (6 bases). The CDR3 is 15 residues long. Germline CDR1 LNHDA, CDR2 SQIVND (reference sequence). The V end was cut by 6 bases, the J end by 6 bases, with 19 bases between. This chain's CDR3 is CASRPEPTGWDTQYF. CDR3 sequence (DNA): TGTGCCAGTAGGCCAGAACCTACAGGGTGGGATACGCAGTATTTT. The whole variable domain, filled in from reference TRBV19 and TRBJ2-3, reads DGGITQSPKYLFRKEGQNVTLSCEQNLNHDAMYWYRQDPGQGLRLIYYSQIVNDFQKGDIAEGYSVSREKKESFPLTVTSAQKNPTAFYLCASRPEPTGWDTQYFGPGTRLTVL.

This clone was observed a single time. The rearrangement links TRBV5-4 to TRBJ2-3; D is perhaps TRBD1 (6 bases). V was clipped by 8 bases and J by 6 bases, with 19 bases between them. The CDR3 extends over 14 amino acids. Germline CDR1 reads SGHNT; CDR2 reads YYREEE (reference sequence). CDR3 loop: CARTIYRVTDTQYF. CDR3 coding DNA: TGTGCCAGGACCATATACAGGGTAACGGATACGCAGTATTTT.

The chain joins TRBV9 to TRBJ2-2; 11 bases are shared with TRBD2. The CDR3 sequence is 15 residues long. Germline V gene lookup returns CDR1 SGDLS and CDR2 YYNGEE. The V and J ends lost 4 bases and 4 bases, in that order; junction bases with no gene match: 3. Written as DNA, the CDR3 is TGTGCCAGCAGCCTTAGCGGGGGGGTCACCGGGGAGCTGTTTTTT. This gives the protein CASSLSGGVTGELFF.

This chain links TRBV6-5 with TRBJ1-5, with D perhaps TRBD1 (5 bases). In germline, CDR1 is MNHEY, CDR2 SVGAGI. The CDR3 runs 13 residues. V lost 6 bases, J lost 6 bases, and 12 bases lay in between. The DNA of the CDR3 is TGTGCCAGCAGCCCCGGGGGGTTTCAGCCCCAGCATTTT. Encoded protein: CASSPGGFQPQHF.

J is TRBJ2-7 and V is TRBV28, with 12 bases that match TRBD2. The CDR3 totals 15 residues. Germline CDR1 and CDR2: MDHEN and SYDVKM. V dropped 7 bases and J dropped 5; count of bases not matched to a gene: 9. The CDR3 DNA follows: TGTGCCAGCACCTATAGGCTAGCGGGGGGGAACGAGCAGTACTTC. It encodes CASTYRLAGGNEQYF.

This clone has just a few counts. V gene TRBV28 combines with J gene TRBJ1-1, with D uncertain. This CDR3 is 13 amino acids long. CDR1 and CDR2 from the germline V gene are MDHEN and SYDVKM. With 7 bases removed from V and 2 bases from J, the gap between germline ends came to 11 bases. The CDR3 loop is CASMSEGNTEAFF. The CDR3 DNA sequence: TGTGCCAGCATGTCAGAGGGTAACACTGAAGCTTTCTTT. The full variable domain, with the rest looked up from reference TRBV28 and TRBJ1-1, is DVKVTQSSRYLVKRTGEKVFLECVQDMDHENMFWYRQDPGLGLRLIYFSYDVKMKEKGDIPEGYSVSREKKERFSLILESASTNQTSMYLCASMSEGNTEAFFGQGTRLTVV.

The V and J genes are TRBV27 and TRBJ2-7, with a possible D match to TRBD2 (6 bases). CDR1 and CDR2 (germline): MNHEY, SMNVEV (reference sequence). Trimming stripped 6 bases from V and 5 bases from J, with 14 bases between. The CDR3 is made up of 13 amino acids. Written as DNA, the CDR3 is TGTGCCAGCAGAGGATGGGGCGGGGACGAGCAGTACTTC. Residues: CASRGWGGDEQYF.

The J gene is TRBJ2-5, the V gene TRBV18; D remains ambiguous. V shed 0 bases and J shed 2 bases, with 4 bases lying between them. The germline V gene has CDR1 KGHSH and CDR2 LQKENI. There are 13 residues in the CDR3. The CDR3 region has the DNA TGTGCCAGCTCACCACCGGCACAAGAGACCCAGTACTTC. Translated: CASSPPAQETQYF.

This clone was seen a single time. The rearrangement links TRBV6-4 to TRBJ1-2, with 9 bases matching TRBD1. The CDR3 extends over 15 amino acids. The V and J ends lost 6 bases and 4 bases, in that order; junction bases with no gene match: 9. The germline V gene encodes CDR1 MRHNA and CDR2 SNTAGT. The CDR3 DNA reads TGTGCCAGCAGAATAACCGGGACAGGGCCCTATGGCTACACCTTC. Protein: CASRITGTGPYGYTF.